This TCR beta chain derives from a study of blood T cell repertoires in COVID-19 (dated by TCRdb to about 2020). Background for the entire study: The collaborator samples originated in the United States, Italy and Spain and spanned the acute and convalescent phases of COVID-19. The material from the prospective study consisted of cDNA or gDNA derived from T cells, B-cell-depleted T cells, or PBMCs. Subjects who had been exposed to COVID-19, were actively infected with it, or had recovered from it provided the deeply sampled blood TCRbeta repertoires that made up the dataset. The repertoires were released in a freely available public database meant as a resource for research on the immune response to SARS-CoV-2. The samples were drawn from the first 160 participants of the ongoing ImmuneRACE study and from under 1,500 subjects provided by 6 global collaborators. Nearly every sample came with metadata listing a de-identified subject ID, COVID-19 status, age in years and sex. HLA class I and class II types, where available, came from metadata supplied by the sample provider rather than from assay-based typing. Results and caveats for the whole study, not just this receptor: The quantity of clinical and demographic metadata differed by source and by participant and was supplied without curation.

Comment on this clone: The antigen this receptor binds is unknown. No base quality information exists; no much larger clone differs at one position.

The collaborating institutions used their own protocols to collect whole blood in K2EDTA tubes. For TCRbeta analysis, collaborators shipped samples in one of three forms: frozen whole blood, isolated PBMCs, or DNA extracted from either of those sample types. TCRbeta CDR3 regions were amplified from genomic DNA using the immunoSEQ Assay, a bias-controlled multiplex PCR. In the paper's pipeline: The number of nucleated cells in each sample was estimated from the amplification of reference gene primers within the assay. Sequence reads were collapsed and filtered to measure the absolute abundance of every unique TCRbeta CDR3 rearrangement. For each sample, productive Simpson clonality was calculated as the square root of Simpson's diversity index across productive rearrangements. TCRdb's version of the immuneACCESS table is confined to in-frame rearrangements and falls short of the full clone set. An unresolved V gene accounts for under half of the shortfall where checked; the remainder is of unknown origin. V and J calls and clone size are copied from that table; D and trimming were computed from the DNA. Present in this sample are 200,000 to 300,000 clones, 88% of which were seen just once. The top ten clones comprise over 1.1% of the sample.

According to the germline V gene, CDR1 reads KGHDR and CDR2 reads SFDVKD. The CDR3, cysteine through phenylalanine, is 15 amino acids long. The read is trimmed to its CDR3 DNA, 45 bases read in frame from base 1. V lost 9 bases and J lost 2 bases, and the count of bases not matched to a germline gene is 7. The chain couples TRBV24-1 to TRBJ1-5; 9 central bases correspond to TRBD1. The source material was peripheral blood. This clonotype was sampled from an older man with acute or convalescent COVID-19. The CDR3 in this case is CATARTGVGNQPQHF. The nucleotide sequence is given as TGTGCCACCGCACGGACAGGGGTCGGCAATCAGCCCCAGCATTTT.